The sequence of this T cell receptor (beta chain) was determined in a study of PD-1 blockade in classical Hodgkin lymphoma. General study findings and limits: At baseline, newly diagnosed patients reportedly showed less TCR diversity than healthy donors.

This table comes from immunoSEQ multiplex PCR, and its TCRdb copy is limited to in-frame clones, with some not included. The data show tens of thousands of clones, 94% seen once. CDR1 and CDR2 from the germline V gene are SEHNR and FQNEAQ (reference sequence). Trimming stripped 3 bases from V and 10 bases from J, with 9 bases between. The CDR3 is 12 residues long. Concerning this clone: The antigen is undetermined.

Time point of the sample: newly diagnosed, previously untreated cHL patient sample. V gene TRBV7-9 combines with J gene TRBJ1-4; D might be TRBD1 (5 bases). This TCR derives from a human donor with classical Hodgkin lymphoma. The specimen was peripheral blood mononuclear cells (PBMCs). The CDR3 region is CASSLGGGKLFF. DNA for the CDR3: TGTGCCAGCAGCTTGGGCGGGGGAAAACTGTTTTTT.